This passage covers 27 T cell receptor beta chains from one sample sequenced in a study of T-cell memory formation after mild COVID-19. TCRdb processed the 5' RACE reads anew with MiXCR; each CDR3 protein has one entry. Here the sample spans about 100,000 distinct CDR3 sequences, 11% being singletons. Sequences were obtained from PBMCs or a T cell subset sorted from them (not recorded which). These receptors originate from a young man who had mild COVID-19 (a few samples of this study predate the infection). Cell type and time point are not known.

This clonotype was recorded a few times. The genes are TRBV4-1 and TRBJ2-1; D could derive from TRBD1 or TRBD2 (5 bases each). CDR3 size: 15 residues. Germline V CDR1 and CDR2: MGHRA, YSYEKL. The germline V and J ends were trimmed by 2 bases and 7 bases, with 15 bases remaining between them. The CDR3 DNA is TGCGCCAGCAGCCAATCGGGACGGCGGGCTAATGAGCAGTTCTTC. This encodes CASSQSGRRANEQFF.

In this sample, this clonotype turned up many times. This rearrangement joins TRBV4-1 to TRBJ2-7; D may be TRBD2 (5 bases). Germline CDR1 MGHRA, CDR2 YSYEKL. With 4 bases removed from V and 6 bases from J, the gap between germline ends came to 16 bases. This CDR3 spans 14 amino acids. CDR3 DNA: TGCGCCAGCAGCCCTATAGCGATCGGAATCGAGCAGTACTTC. Translated, it gives CASSPIAIGIEQYF.

This clonotype was detected a few times. The chain couples TRBV5-1 to TRBJ2-3; 7 bases match TRBD2. The CDR3 extends over 16 amino acids. Germline assignment: CDR1 SGHRS and CDR2 YFSETQ. The ends lost 0 bases at V and 5 bases at J; junction bases unmatched: 9. The DNA for the CDR3 is TGCGCCAGCAGCTTGGTGCCGCGGGGGTCCGTAGATACGCAGTATTTT. It encodes CASSLVPRGSVDTQYF.

This clonotype was picked up a small number of times. In DNA form, the CDR3 reads TGCAGCGTGGACTTGAATGAGCAGTTCTTC. Protein sequence: CSVDLNEQFF. The V gene is TRBV29-1, the J gene TRBJ2-1; D may be TRBD2 (5 bases). Trimming took 6 bases from V and 7 from J, leaving 7 bases between them. Germline V gene sequence: CDR1 SQVTM, CDR2 ANQGSEA. The CDR3 consists of 10 residues.

The V gene is TRBV12-3 or TRBV12-4, the J gene TRBJ2-1, with D possibly being TRBD2 (6 bases). Trimming cost V 4 bases and J 0 bases, with 13 bases left between them. The CDR3 spans 16 residues. The CDR3 is CASSSARGISYNEQFF. As DNA, the CDR3 is TGTGCCAGCAGTTCCGCCCGCGGGATCTCCTACAATGAGCAGTTCTTC.

This clonotype was counted many times. The rearrangement uses TRBV7-3 and TRBJ2-4; D perhaps matches TRBD2 (5 bases). The CDR3 runs 13 residues. V lost 2 bases and J lost 8, with 10 bases in between. Germline V lookup: CDR1 SGHTA, CDR2 FQGTGA. DNA for the CDR3: TGTGCCAGCAGCTTATGGGTCGGGGACATTCAGTACTTC. Its protein product is CASSLWVGDIQYF.

The table lists this clonotype with a few counts. J is TRBJ2-1 and V is TRBV12-3 or TRBV12-4, with D unresolved. The CDR3 runs 11 residues. The V and J ends lost 5 bases and 11 bases respectively, with 10 bases between them. CDR3 DNA sequence: TGTGCCAGCAGTGGGGTGAGGAAGCAGTTCTTC. Translating gives CASSGVRKQFF.

The chain recombines TRBV12-3 or TRBV12-4 with TRBJ1-3; no definite D call. This CDR3 region has 11 residues. The ends were cut back, 7 bases at V and 2 bases at J, with 3 bases in the middle. The CDR3 sequence is CASTAGNTIYF. The CDR3 coding sequence is TGTGCCAGCACGGCTGGAAACACCATATATTTT.

This clonotype has more than one count but fewer than ten. The J gene is TRBJ2-1, the V gene TRBV6-4, with TRBD2 matching over 13 bases. Germline CDR1 reads MRHNA; CDR2 reads SNTAGT. The CDR3 has 15 residues. The V segment lost 2 bases and the J segment 6 bases; nucleotides outside the gene matches: 1. CDR3 in DNA: TGTGCCAGCAGTGACACTAGCGGGGGGGCCAATGAGCAGTTCTTC. Its translation: CASSDTSGGANEQFF.

The chain recombines TRBV5-1 with TRBJ2-5, with 9 bases matching TRBD1. This CDR3 has 15 residues. J was trimmed by 3 bases and V by 7 bases; bases with no gene match: 10. CDR1 is SGHRS and CDR2 is YFSETQ in the germline V gene. Written as DNA, the CDR3 is TGCGCCAGCTCACACAGGGACAGGGCGGAAGAGACCCAGTACTTC. Encoded protein: CASSHRDRAEETQYF. The full variable domain, its missing parts supplied by reference TRBV5-1 and TRBJ2-5, is KAGVTQTPRYLIKTRGQQVTLSCSPISGHRSVSWYQQTPGQGLQFLFEYFSETQRNKGNFPGRFSGRQFSNSRSEMNVSTLELGDSALYLCASSHRDRAEETQYFGPGTRLLVL.

V gene TRBV7-3 combines with J gene TRBJ2-7; TRBD1 aligns across 12 bases. The CDR3 loop spans 18 amino acids. Germline CDR1 and CDR2: SGHTA and FQGTGA. The junction had 15 bases not matched to a gene; V was cut back by 5 bases and J by 4 bases. The CDR3 DNA follows: TGTGCCAGCAGCCCCCCCAGGCGGGACAGGGGGCGTGTATACGAGCAGTACGTC. This translates into CASSPPRRDRGRVYEQYV.

This clonotype was seen only a few times. The rearrangement links TRBV7-2 to TRBJ2-2, with 7 bases fitting TRBD1. Germline CDR1 reads SGHTA; CDR2 reads FQGNSA. This CDR3 has 18 amino acids. The V segment lost 0 bases and the J segment 4 bases; nucleotides outside the gene matches: 11. This CDR3 is CASSLAGTVILSTGELFF. The CDR3 nucleotides are TGTGCCAGCAGCTTAGCGGGGACAGTCATTCTAAGCACCGGGGAGCTGTTTTTT.

In this sample, this clonotype turned up many times. The V gene is TRBV7-9, the J gene TRBJ2-2, with a tentative D call TRBD2 (6 bases). Between the trimmed V and J ends, which lost 5 bases and 3 bases, there was a span of 22 bases. This CDR3 has 18 residues. Germline CDR1 is SEHNR and CDR2 is FQNEAQ (reference sequence). In DNA form, the CDR3 reads TGTGCCAGCAGCGTACGACGCCCCGGGGGAGAGGACACCGGGGAGCTGTTTTTT. It translates to CASSVRRPGGEDTGELFF.

J is TRBJ2-3 and V is TRBV4-1; D is uncertain. In germline, CDR1 is MGHRA, CDR2 YSYEKL. The CDR3 extends over 14 amino acids. The ends were cut back, 3 bases at V and 2 bases at J, with 9 bases in the middle. CDR3 residues: CASSQAPLTDTQYF. The CDR3 coding sequence is TGCGCCAGCAGCCAGGCACCACTCACAGATACGCAGTATTTT.

The CDR3 DNA sequence: TGTGCCTGGACCGAGGGACATTGGGGGGGTCAGCCCCAGCATTTT. As protein: CAWTEGHWGGQPQHF. The V and J genes are TRBV30 and TRBJ1-5; D is perhaps TRBD1 (6 bases). The CDR3 contains 15 residues. V lost 4 bases to trimming and J lost 6 bases, with 19 bases between them. Germline values: CDR1 GTSNPN, CDR2 SVGIG (reference sequence).

The sample holds a few counts of this clonotype. The V and J genes are TRBV28 and TRBJ2-7; 9 bases fit TRBD1. The CDR3 is 15 residues long. CDR1 MDHEN and CDR2 SYDVKM come from the germline V gene. V was clipped by 3 bases and J by 7 bases; unmatched bases: 10. In nucleotides, the CDR3 is TGTGCCAGCAGTTTCACAGGACAGGGGTGGGGGGAGCAGTACGTC. Protein product: CASSFTGQGWGEQYV.

Only a few counts were recorded for this clonotype. This sequence joins TRBV7-9 and TRBJ2-7, with D perhaps matching TRBD1 (6 bases). Germline CDR1 is SEHNR and CDR2 is FQNEAQ (reference sequence). Trimming shortened V by 5 bases and J by 5 bases, and 13 bases separated the two germline ends. The CDR3 consists of 13 residues. The CDR3 reads CASSADSFHEQYV. Written as DNA, the CDR3 is TGTGCCAGCAGCGCGGACAGTTTCCACGAGCAGTACGTC.

V gene TRBV4-1 combines with J gene TRBJ1-5, with D possibly being TRBD1 (5 bases). CDR3 length: 16 residues. The germline V gene has CDR1 MGHRA and CDR2 YSYEKL. Trimming removed 1 base from V and 0 bases from J, with 10 bases in between. The CDR3 sequence is CASSQAPGFSNQPQHF. The CDR3 coding sequence is TGCGCCAGCAGCCAAGCCCCAGGGTTTAGCAATCAGCCCCAGCATTTT.

The CDR3 loop reads CASSGGRTDTQYF. CDR3 DNA: TGTGCCAGCAGCGGGGGAAGGACAGATACGCAGTATTTT. The chain carries TRBV6-2 or TRBV6-3 and TRBJ2-3; tentative D call: TRBD2 (6 bases). Germline values: CDR1 MNHEY, CDR2 SVGEGT. The CDR3 runs to 13 residues. V dropped 6 bases and J dropped 3 bases, with 10 bases sitting between them.

The chain is built from TRBV6-5 and TRBJ2-5; D possibly corresponds to TRBD2 (5 bases). From germline, CDR1 is MNHEY and CDR2 SVGAGI. The germline V and J ends were trimmed by 5 bases and 0 bases, with 13 bases remaining between them. The CDR3 runs to 15 residues. This CDR3 reads CASSPRGFDQETQYF. The CDR3 DNA is TGTGCCAGCAGTCCCCGAGGGTTCGACCAAGAGACCCAGTACTTC.

The chain uses TRBV20-1 and TRBJ2-5, with D perhaps matching TRBD1 (5 bases). Germline V gene data show CDR1 as DFQATT and CDR2 as SNEGSKA (reference sequence). CDR3 length equals 15 residues. Trimming cost V 3 bases and J 4 bases, with 18 bases left between them. This chain's CDR3 is CSARHGLGARETQYF. The DNA of the CDR3 is TGCAGTGCTAGGCACGGGTTAGGGGCCCGAGAGACCCAGTACTTC.

The chain is built from TRBV6-2 or TRBV6-3 and TRBJ2-5; perhaps TRBD1 as D (5 bases). V lost 9 bases and J lost 5, with 19 bases in between. CDR3 length: 14 amino acids. Germline-derived CDR1 and CDR2 are MNHEY and SVGEGT. CDR3 in DNA: TGTGCCAGTTTTTCGGCGACAGTCCGGGAGACCCAGTACTTC. It codes for CASFSATVRETQYF.

This clonotype was seen at least ten times. The chain couples TRBV7-9 to TRBJ2-4; a weak D match, TRBD2 (5 bases). V was cut by 5 bases and J by 7 bases, with 15 bases left in between. The V gene's germline CDR1 is SEHNR and CDR2 FQNEAQ (reference sequence). The length of the CDR3 is 14 residues. The CDR3 sequence: CASSPVQSGNIQYF. DNA for the CDR3: TGTGCCAGCAGCCCAGTTCAATCGGGGAACATTCAGTACTTC.

The chain joins TRBV28 to TRBJ2-3; TRBD1 aligns across 7 bases. The V gene end was trimmed by 5 bases and the J gene end by 4 bases; junction bases not matched to a gene: 9. From germline, CDR1 is MDHEN and CDR2 SYDVKM. This CDR3 comprises 15 residues. The CDR3 is CASSLTGDGPDTQYF. In DNA, the CDR3 is TGTGCCAGCAGTCTTACAGGGGACGGGCCAGATACGCAGTATTTT.

CDR3 protein: CASSVDSAESQETQYF. The CDR3 nucleotides are TGTGCCAGCAGCGTTGACTCGGCTGAAAGTCAAGAGACCCAGTACTTC. This chain joins TRBV9 and TRBJ2-5; D remains ambiguous. The length of the CDR3 is 16 residues. From germline, CDR1 is SGDLS and CDR2 YYNGEE. V dropped 2 bases and J dropped 2 bases, with 16 bases sitting between them.

V and J are TRBV7-9 and TRBJ2-1; D gene ambiguous. CDR3 size: 14 residues. Germline V gives CDR1 SEHNR, CDR2 FQNEAQ (reference sequence). The V gene lost 1 base and the J gene lost 10 bases, with 14 bases spanning the gap. The CDR3 DNA sequence: TGTGCCAGCAGCTTAGTACTGTCCGTACGCGAGCAGTTCTTC. Translated: CASSLVLSVREQFF.

This clonotype was seen a handful of times. This chain joins TRBV15 and TRBJ1-2, with D possibly being TRBD1 (5 bases). With 0 bases removed from V and 5 bases from J, the gap between germline ends came to 13 bases. The CDR3 has 15 residues. In germline, CDR1 is LNHNV, CDR2 YYDKDF (reference sequence). CDR3 in DNA: TGTGCCACCAGCAGAGAACAGGACGGGAGGTATGGCTACACCTTC. It is translated as CATSREQDGRYGYTF.